Each of the 5 T cell receptor beta chains below was sequenced from the same sample in a study of monozygotic twins with cystic fibrosis. The data were produced by immunoSEQ multiplex PCR, yet TCRdb's version contains in-frame clones alone and is incomplete. Seen here are around 34,000 clones, roughly nine tenths observed once, and the top ten hold approximately 0.9%. Sequencing was done on a sample of blood. All receptors derive from a girl aged 2-10 years with cystic fibrosis.

The chain is built from TRBV7-9 and TRBJ1-3; D unresolved. Germline CDR1 is SEHNR and CDR2 is FQNEAQ (reference sequence). The CDR3 length is 18 residues. The ends were cut back, 1 base at V and 0 bases at J, with 16 bases in the middle. CDR3 residues: CASSLVRSDRDSGNTIYF. The CDR3 coding sequence is TGTGCCAGCAGCTTAGTGCGATCAGACCGAGACTCTGGAAACACCATATATTTT.

Here the CDR3 reads CASSIDPATGGQETQYF. Written as DNA, the CDR3 is TGTGCCAGTAGTATAGATCCGGCGACAGGGGGGCAAGAGACCCAGTACTTC. The chain is built from TRBV19 and TRBJ2-5, with TRBD1 matching over 9 bases. The CDR3 runs to 17 residues. The germline CDR1 and CDR2 sequences are LNHDA and SQIVND (reference sequence). V dropped 0 bases and J dropped 2; count of bases not matched to a gene: 7.

This clone was picked up a small number of times. The chain has TRBV19 and TRBJ1-2; D is uncertain. Germline V lookup: CDR1 LNHDA, CDR2 SQIVND (reference sequence). V dropped 4 bases and J dropped 7 bases, with 13 bases sitting between them. This CDR3 spans 13 amino acids. The DNA for the CDR3 is TGTGCCAGTAGTACGGTGTCCCTTAGTGGCTACACCTTC. Amino acid sequence: CASSTVSLSGYTF.

The genes are TRBV19 and TRBJ1-2; D unclear. V lost 5 bases and J lost 3, with 19 bases in between. The CDR3 has 16 residues. CDR1 LNHDA and CDR2 SQIVND come from the germline V gene (reference sequence). CDR3 amino acids: CASSPLRGGRDYGYTF. The DNA of the CDR3 is TGTGCCAGTAGTCCCCTGCGAGGTGGGCGGGACTATGGCTACACCTTC.

This rearrangement joins TRBV6-5 to TRBJ2-1; 7 bases are shared with TRBD2. The ends lost 1 base at V and 6 bases at J; junction bases unmatched: 0. The CDR3 totals 13 residues. Germline CDR1 reads MNHEY; CDR2 reads SVGAGI. This CDR3 reads CASSYLAGNEQFF. The CDR3 nucleotides read TGTGCCAGCAGTTACTTAGCGGGCAATGAGCAGTTCTTC.